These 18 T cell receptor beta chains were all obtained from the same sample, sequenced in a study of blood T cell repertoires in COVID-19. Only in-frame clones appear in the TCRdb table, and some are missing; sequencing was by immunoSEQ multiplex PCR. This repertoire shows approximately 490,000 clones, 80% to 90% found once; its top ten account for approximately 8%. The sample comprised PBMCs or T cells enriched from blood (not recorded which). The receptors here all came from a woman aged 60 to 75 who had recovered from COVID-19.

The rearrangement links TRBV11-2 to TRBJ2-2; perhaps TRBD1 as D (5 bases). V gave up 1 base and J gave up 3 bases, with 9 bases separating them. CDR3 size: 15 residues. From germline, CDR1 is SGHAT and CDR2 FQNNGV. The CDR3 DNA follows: TGTGCCAGCAGCTTAGCCCAGGGTTACACCGGGGAGCTGTTTTTT. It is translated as CASSLAQGYTGELFF.

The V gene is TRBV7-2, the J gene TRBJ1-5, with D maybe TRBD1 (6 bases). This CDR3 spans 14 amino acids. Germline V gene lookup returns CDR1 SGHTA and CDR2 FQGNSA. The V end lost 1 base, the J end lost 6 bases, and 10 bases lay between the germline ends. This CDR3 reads CASSLEGVSQPQHF. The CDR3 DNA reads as TGTGCCAGCAGCTTAGAGGGGGTGAGTCAGCCCCAGCATTTT.

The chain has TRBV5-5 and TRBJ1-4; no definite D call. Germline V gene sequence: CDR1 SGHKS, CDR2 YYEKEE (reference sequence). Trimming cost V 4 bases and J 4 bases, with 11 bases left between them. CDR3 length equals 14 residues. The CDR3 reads CASSPGYLNEKLFF. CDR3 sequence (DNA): TGTGCCAGCAGCCCCGGGTATCTTAATGAAAAACTGTTTTTT.

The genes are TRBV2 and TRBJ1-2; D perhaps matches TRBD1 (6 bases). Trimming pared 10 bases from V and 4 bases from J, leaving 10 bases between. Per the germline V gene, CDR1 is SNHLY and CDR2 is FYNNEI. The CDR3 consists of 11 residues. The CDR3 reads CATLQGYGYTF. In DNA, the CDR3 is TGTGCCACTTTACAGGGCTATGGCTACACCTTC.

The CDR3 nucleotides are TGTGCCAGCAGTGACACAAATTCACCCCTCCACTTT. Protein: CASSDTNSPLHF. The J gene is TRBJ1-6, the V gene TRBV2; no clear D gene. Per germline, CDR1 SNHLY and CDR2 FYNNEI. V shed 3 bases and J shed 7 bases, with 4 bases lying between them. The CDR3 sequence is 12 residues long.

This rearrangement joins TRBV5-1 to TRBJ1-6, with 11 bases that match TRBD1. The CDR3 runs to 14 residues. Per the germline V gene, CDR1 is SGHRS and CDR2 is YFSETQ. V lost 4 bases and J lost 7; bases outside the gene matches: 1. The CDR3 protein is CASSRDRGNSPLHF. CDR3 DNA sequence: TGCGCCAGCAGCAGGGACAGGGGGAATTCACCCCTCCACTTT. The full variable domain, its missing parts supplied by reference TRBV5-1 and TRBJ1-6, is KAGVTQTPRYLIKTRGQQVTLSCSPISGHRSVSWYQQTPGQGLQFLFEYFSETQRNKGNFPGRFSGRQFSNSRSEMNVSTLELGDSALYLCASSRDRGNSPLHFGNGTRLTVT.

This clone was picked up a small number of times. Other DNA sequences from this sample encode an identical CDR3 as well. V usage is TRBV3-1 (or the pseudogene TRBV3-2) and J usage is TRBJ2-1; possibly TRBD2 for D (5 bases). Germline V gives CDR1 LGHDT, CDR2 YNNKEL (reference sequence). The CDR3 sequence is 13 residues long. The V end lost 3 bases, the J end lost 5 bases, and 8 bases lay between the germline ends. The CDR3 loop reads CASSQVGDNEQFF. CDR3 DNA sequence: TGTGCCAGCAGCCAGGTCGGGGACAATGAGCAGTTCTTC.

The CDR3, as DNA: TGTGCCTGGGGCAGGGGGCTCGAAAATGAGCAGTTCTTC. As protein: CAWGRGLENEQFF. This sequence joins TRBV30 and TRBJ2-1; 8 bases agree with TRBD1. The CDR3 length is 13 residues. The trim removed 5 bases at V and 7 bases at J, leaving 7 bases unmatched. Germline-derived CDR1 and CDR2 are GTSNPN and SVGIG (reference sequence).

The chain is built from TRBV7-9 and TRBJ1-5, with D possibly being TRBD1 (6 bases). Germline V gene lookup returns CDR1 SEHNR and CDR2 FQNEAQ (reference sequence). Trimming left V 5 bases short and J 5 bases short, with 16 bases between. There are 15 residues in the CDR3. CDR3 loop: CASSPLGGPDQPQHF. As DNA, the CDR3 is TGTGCCAGCAGCCCCCTGGGGGGGCCGGATCAGCCCCAGCATTTT.

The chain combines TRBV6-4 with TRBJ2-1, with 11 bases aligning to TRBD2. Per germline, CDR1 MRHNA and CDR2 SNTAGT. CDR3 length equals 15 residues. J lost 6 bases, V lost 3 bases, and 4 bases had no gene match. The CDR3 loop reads CASSELAGVGNEQFF. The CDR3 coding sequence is TGTGCCAGCAGTGAACTAGCGGGGGTTGGCAATGAGCAGTTCTTC.

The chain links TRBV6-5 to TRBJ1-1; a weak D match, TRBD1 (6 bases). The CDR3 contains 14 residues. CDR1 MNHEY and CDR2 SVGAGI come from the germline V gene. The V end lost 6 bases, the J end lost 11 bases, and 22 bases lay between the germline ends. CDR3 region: CASRRAWGQKWAFF. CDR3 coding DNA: TGTGCCAGCAGACGCGCCTGGGGGCAGAAATGGGCTTTCTTT.

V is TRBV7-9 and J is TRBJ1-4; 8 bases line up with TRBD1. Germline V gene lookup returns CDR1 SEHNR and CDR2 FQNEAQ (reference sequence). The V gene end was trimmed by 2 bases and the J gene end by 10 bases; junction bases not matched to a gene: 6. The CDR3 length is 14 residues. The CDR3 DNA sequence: TGTGCCAGCAGCTTACAGGGGGCAAACGGAAAACTGTTTTTT. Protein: CASSLQGANGKLFF.

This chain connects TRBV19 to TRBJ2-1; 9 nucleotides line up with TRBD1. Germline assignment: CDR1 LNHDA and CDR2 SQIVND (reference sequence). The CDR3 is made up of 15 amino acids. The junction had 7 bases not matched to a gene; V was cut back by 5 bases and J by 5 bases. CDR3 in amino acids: CASSVGTGYNNEQFF. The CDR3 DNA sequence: TGTGCCAGTAGTGTCGGGACAGGGTACAACAATGAGCAGTTCTTC.

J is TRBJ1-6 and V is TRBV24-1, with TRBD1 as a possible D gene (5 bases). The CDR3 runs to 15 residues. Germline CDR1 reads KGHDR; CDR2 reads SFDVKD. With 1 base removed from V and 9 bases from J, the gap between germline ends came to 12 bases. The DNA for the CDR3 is TGTGCCACCAGTGATTTACGGCAGGGAGGTTCACCCCTCCACTTT. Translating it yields CATSDLRQGGSPLHF.

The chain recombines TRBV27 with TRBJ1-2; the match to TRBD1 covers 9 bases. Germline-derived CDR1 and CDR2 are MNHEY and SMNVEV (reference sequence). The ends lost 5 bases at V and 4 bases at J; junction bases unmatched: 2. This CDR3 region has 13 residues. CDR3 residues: CASSRQGVYGYTF. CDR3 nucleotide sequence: TGTGCCAGCAGTCGACAGGGGGTCTATGGCTACACCTTC.

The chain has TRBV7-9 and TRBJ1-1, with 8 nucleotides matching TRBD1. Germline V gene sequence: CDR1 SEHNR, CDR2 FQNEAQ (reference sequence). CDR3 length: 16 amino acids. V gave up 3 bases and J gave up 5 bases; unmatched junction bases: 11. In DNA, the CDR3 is TGTGCCAGCAGCTTTGGACATACGACAGGGGTTACTGAAGCTTTCTTT. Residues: CASSFGHTTGVTEAFF.

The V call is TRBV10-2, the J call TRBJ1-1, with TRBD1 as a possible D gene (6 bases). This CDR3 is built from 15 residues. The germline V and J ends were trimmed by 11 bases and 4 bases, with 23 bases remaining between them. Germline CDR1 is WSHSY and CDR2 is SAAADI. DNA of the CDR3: TGCGCCTCTCAGCCAGGGGTGGCCGGCGGCACTGAAGCTTTCTTT. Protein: CASQPGVAGGTEAFF.

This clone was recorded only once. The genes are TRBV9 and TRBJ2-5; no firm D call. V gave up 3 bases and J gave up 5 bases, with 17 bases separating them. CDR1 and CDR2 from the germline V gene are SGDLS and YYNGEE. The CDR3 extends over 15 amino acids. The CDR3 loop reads CASSEPRPLGETQYF. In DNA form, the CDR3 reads TGTGCCAGCAGCGAACCTCGACCCCTCGGGGAGACCCAGTACTTC.